Shown below are 14 T cell receptor beta chains from a single sample sequenced in a study of control samples from healthy donors and cancer patients. Here immunoSEQ multiplex PCR was the method, and the copy in TCRdb shows in-frame clones only, minus some. The table has about 48,000 clones, over 85% seen once. Sequenced input: PBMCs. These receptors all come from a woman between 45 and 60 years old with head and neck cancer.

The V and J genes are TRBV19 and TRBJ1-5; 7 bases fit TRBD1. The CDR3 extends over 13 amino acids. Germline-derived CDR1 and CDR2 are LNHDA and SQIVND (reference sequence). Germline trimming cut 7 bases from V and 6 bases from J; bases unmatched to any gene: 6. The CDR3 DNA is TGTGCCAGTACCAGGGGGGAGGGTCAGCCCCAGCATTTT. Translation gives CASTRGEGQPQHF.

The CDR3 DNA is TGTGCCAGCAGTGAAGGCCGGACTAGCGGGGGGGCCCCAGATACGCAGTATTTT. It yields the protein CASSEGRTSGGAPDTQYF. The chain combines TRBV6-1 with TRBJ2-3, with TRBD2 identical over 15 bases. The CDR3 is 18 residues long. Germline CDR1 is MNHNS and CDR2 is SASEGT. V trimming: 1 base; J trimming: 4 bases; junction bases outside the gene matches: 6.

This clone was picked up a small number of times. This chain joins TRBV27 and TRBJ1-5; a weak D match, TRBD1 (6 bases). Trimming pared 5 bases from V and 2 bases from J, leaving 10 bases between. Germline V gene data show CDR1 as MNHEY and CDR2 as SMNVEV (reference sequence). The CDR3 loop spans 14 amino acids. Here the CDR3 DNA reads TGTGCCAGCAGTGCCAGGGGTCGCAATCAGCCCCAGCATTTT. This encodes CASSARGRNQPQHF.

The chain uses TRBV11-2 and TRBJ1-6; the D is unclear. The length of the CDR3 is 16 residues. Germline CDR1 and CDR2: SGHAT and FQNNGV. V gave up 5 bases and J gave up 0 bases, with 11 bases separating them. Here the CDR3 reads CASSVRSSSYNSPLHF. Written as DNA, the CDR3 is TGTGCCAGCAGCGTCCGAAGCAGCTCCTATAATTCACCCCTCCACTTT.

The rearrangement joins TRBV7-8 to TRBJ2-2, with D possibly matching TRBD2 (6 bases). CDR3 length equals 17 residues. The germline CDR1 and CDR2 sequences are SGHVS and FQNEAQ. Trimming stripped 0 bases from V and 0 bases from J, with 11 bases between. The CDR3 is CASSLAAGRPNTGELFF. As DNA, the CDR3 is TGTGCCAGCAGCTTAGCGGCGGGACGTCCGAACACCGGGGAGCTGTTTTTT.

This clone was seen a few times. The sample carries other DNA sequences with the same CDR3. V is TRBV6-6 and J is TRBJ1-6; tentatively, D is TRBD1 (6 bases). Germline CDR1 is MNHNY and CDR2 is SVGAGI (reference sequence). The CDR3 sequence is 13 residues long. V shed 4 bases and J shed 9 bases, with 10 bases lying between them. CDR3: CASSSTGISPLHF. The CDR3 bases are TGTGCCAGCAGTTCTACAGGGATTTCACCCCTCCACTTT.

This clone has a single count. The rearrangement uses TRBV5-6 and TRBJ2-7; possibly TRBD2 for D (5 bases). The CDR3 is 14 residues long. The germline CDR1 and CDR2 sequences are SGHDT and YYEEEE. V lost 1 base to trimming and J lost 3 bases, with 11 bases between them. The CDR3 bases are TGTGCCAGCAGCTTGCAGCAGACTAACTACGAGCAGTACTTC. Protein: CASSLQQTNYEQYF.

The chain employs TRBV28 and TRBJ1-2, with no clear D. CDR3 length: 10 residues. V gave up 9 bases and J gave up 10 bases, with 12 bases separating them. Germline CDR1 reads MDHEN; CDR2 reads SYDVKM. CDR3 coding DNA: TGTGCCAGTTGGGAGAGGGTCTACACCTTC. Amino acids: CASWERVYTF.

The CDR3: CASSLGQFLGYTF. CDR3 DNA: TGTGCCAGCAGCTTAGGACAGTTCCTTGGCTACACCTTC. The chain combines TRBV7-9 with TRBJ1-2; D possibly corresponds to TRBD1 (5 bases). The CDR3 has 13 amino acids. Trimming stripped 1 base from V and 7 bases from J, with 10 bases between. The germline V gene has CDR1 SEHNR and CDR2 FQNEAQ (reference sequence). Full variable domain (outside the CDR3, taken from reference TRBV7-9 and TRBJ1-2): DTGVSQNPRHKITKRGQNVTFRCDPISEHNRLYWYRQTLGQGPEFLTYFQNEAQLEKSRLLSDRFSAERPKGSFSTLEIQRTEQGDSAMYLCASSLGQFLGYTFGSGTRLTVV.

V gene TRBV19 combines with J gene TRBJ2-2; 9 positions agree with TRBD2. The trim removed 3 bases at V and 9 bases at J, leaving 14 bases unmatched. Germline V CDR1 and CDR2: LNHDA, SQIVND (reference sequence). CDR3 size: 17 residues. CDR3 residues: CASSIGPGLAVLRELFF. The CDR3 coding sequence is TGTGCCAGTAGTATCGGACCGGGACTAGCTGTATTACGGGAGCTGTTTTTT.

The rearrangement joins TRBV28 to TRBJ2-3; 15 positions agree with TRBD2. V lost 3 bases to trimming and J lost 5 bases; unmatched junction nucleotides: 6. The CDR3 contains 17 residues. Per germline, CDR1 MDHEN and CDR2 SYDVKM. CDR3 residues: CASSFRGLAGGIDTQYF. The CDR3 nucleotides are TGTGCCAGCAGTTTCCGGGGACTAGCGGGAGGAATAGATACGCAGTATTTT.

The chain recombines TRBV6-4 with TRBJ1-1; D gene uncertain. Per germline, CDR1 MRHNA and CDR2 SNTAGT. The CDR3 has 14 amino acids. V was clipped by 8 bases and J by 2 bases, with 15 bases between them. The CDR3 protein is CASSREFQNTEAFF. CDR3 DNA: TGTGCCAGCTCGAGGGAATTTCAAAACACTGAAGCTTTCTTT.

The chain uses TRBV4-2 and TRBJ2-3; 8 bases align to TRBD1. Germline V gene sequence: CDR1 LGHNA, CDR2 YNFKEQ. The CDR3 loop spans 15 amino acids. The J segment lost 5 bases and the V segment lost 4 bases, leaving 8 bases of the junction unmatched. In DNA, the CDR3 is TGTGCCAGCAGCCGATTGGACAGGGAAGGAGATACGCAGTATTTT. Its translation is CASSRLDREGDTQYF.

The rearrangement uses TRBV19 and TRBJ1-1; D is possibly TRBD1 (6 bases). The CDR3 is made up of 15 amino acids. V shed 3 bases and J shed 5 bases, with 16 bases lying between them. Germline V gene sequence: CDR1 LNHDA, CDR2 SQIVND (reference sequence). CDR3 sequence: CASSINPSGATEAFF. CDR3 sequence (DNA): TGTGCCAGTAGTATCAACCCCTCAGGGGCTACTGAAGCTTTCTTT. Full variable domain (outside the CDR3, taken from reference TRBV19 and TRBJ1-1): DGGITQSPKYLFRKEGQNVTLSCEQNLNHDAMYWYRQDPGQGLRLIYYSQIVNDFQKGDIAEGYSVSREKKESFPLTVTSAQKNPTAFYLCASSINPSGATEAFFGQGTRLTVV.